Below are 28 T cell receptor beta chains sequenced from a single sample in a study of patients and donors after allogeneic stem cell transplantation. Each CDR3 protein is one row after TCRdb ran MiXCR on the RT-PCR reads. This table has 920,000 or so distinct CDR3 sequences, approximately 18% appearing once. The sequenced material came from blood, either unsorted or a sorted T cell fraction (not recorded which). These TCRs come from a human donor who was either an allogeneic HSCT recipient or a stem cell or donor lymphocyte infusion donor (not recorded which). It is not recorded whose cells these are; they may come from a transplant donor.

The V call is TRBV5-4, the J call TRBJ2-2; 9 bases line up with TRBD1. There are 16 residues in the CDR3. Germline loops: CDR1 SGHNT, CDR2 YYREEE (reference sequence). Trimming removed 9 bases from V and 3 bases from J; junction bases left unmatched: 12. The CDR3 is CAIRSPGQGDTGELFF. The CDR3 nucleotides are TGTGCCATCAGGAGCCCGGGACAGGGAGACACCGGGGAGCTGTTTTTT.

The table lists this clonotype with many counts. The chain uses TRBV20-1 and TRBJ2-7; TRBD1 is a possible D gene (5 bases). CDR3 length: 13 amino acids. Looked up from germline, CDR1 is DFQATT and CDR2 is SNEGSKA (reference sequence). V lost 3 bases and J 2 bases, leaving 11 bases between the germline ends. The CDR3 nucleotides read TGCAGTGCTAGCTCCAGGGCCCCCTACGAGCAGTACTTC. Residues: CSASSRAPYEQYF.

The chain uses TRBV29-1 and TRBJ1-5, with D possibly being TRBD1 (5 bases). This CDR3 has 14 amino acids. V was trimmed by 3 bases and J by 4 bases, leaving 13 bases between them. CDR1 and CDR2 (germline): SQVTM, ANQGSEA. The CDR3 loop reads CSVDSGTANQPQHF. CDR3 nucleotide sequence: TGCAGCGTTGATTCCGGGACGGCAAATCAGCCCCAGCATTTT.

This clonotype showed up just a few times. A much larger clone differs by one base, so this may be a read error. The J gene is TRBJ1-1, the V gene TRBV2; D call uncertain. This CDR3 has 11 residues. Germline V gene lookup returns CDR1 SNHLY and CDR2 FYNNEI. Trimming left V 7 bases short and J 1 base short, with 4 bases between. The CDR3 reads CASIGNTEAFF. The CDR3 nucleotides read TGTGCCAGCATTGGGAACACTGAAGCTTTCTTT.

A few counts support this clonotype. V usage is TRBV4-3 and J usage is TRBJ1-4; no clear D gene. CDR1 and CDR2 (germline): LGHNA, YSLEER. Trimming shortened V by 3 bases and J by 8 bases, and 10 bases separated the two germline ends. The CDR3 runs 13 residues. The CDR3 bases are TGCGCCAGCAGCCAGCCCAATTACGAAAAACTGTTTTTT. It encodes CASSQPNYEKLFF.

In its sample, this clonotype was seen a few times. V gene TRBV15 combines with J gene TRBJ2-3, with D unresolved. Between the trimmed V and J ends, which lost 6 bases and 7 bases, there was a span of 8 bases. Germline V gene lookup returns CDR1 LNHNV and CDR2 YYDKDF (reference sequence). This CDR3 has 11 amino acids. CDR3: CATSNRYTQYF. The CDR3 DNA sequence: TGTGCCACCAGTAACCGATATACGCAGTATTTT.

The rearrangement uses TRBV3-1 and TRBJ1-5; D unresolved. Germline V lookup: CDR1 LGHDT, CDR2 YNNKEL (reference sequence). V lost 4 bases and J 0 bases, leaving 10 bases between the germline ends. The CDR3 spans 15 residues. Here the CDR3 reads CASSLRRDSNQPQHF. The CDR3, as DNA: TGTGCCAGCAGCCTCCGACGGGATAGCAATCAGCCCCAGCATTTT.

V usage is TRBV5-1 and J usage is TRBJ2-2; no firm D call. Trimming cost V 5 bases and J 4 bases, with 15 bases left between them. CDR3 length equals 15 residues. Germline V gene lookup returns CDR1 SGHRS and CDR2 YFSETQ. This CDR3 is CASRDGPEPTGELFF. The DNA for the CDR3 is TGCGCCAGCAGGGACGGACCTGAACCCACCGGGGAGCTGTTTTTT.

The chain uses TRBV15 and TRBJ2-6; D is unresolved. The V end was cut by 4 bases, the J end by 0 bases, with 7 bases between. The CDR3 extends over 15 amino acids. Looked up from germline, CDR1 is LNHNV and CDR2 is YYDKDF (reference sequence). CDR3 sequence: CATSMTASGANVLTF. The CDR3 DNA reads as TGTGCCACCAGCATGACGGCCTCTGGGGCCAACGTCCTGACTTTC. The whole variable domain, filled in from reference TRBV15 and TRBJ2-6, reads DAMVIQNPRYQVTQFGKPVTLSCSQTLNHNVMYWYQQKSSQAPKLLFHYYDKDFNNEADTPDNFQSRRPNTSFCFLDIRSPGLGDTAMYLCATSMTASGANVLTFGAGSRLTVL.

On this clonotype itself: One junction end disagrees with the germline gene, perhaps due to a read error. This rearrangement joins TRBV7-9 to TRBJ1-3, with 8 bases lining up with TRBD1. In germline, CDR1 is SEHNR, CDR2 FQNEAQ (reference sequence). The CDR3 loop spans 15 amino acids. The CDR3 region has the DNA TGTTCCAGCAGCACGGACAGGGAAACTGGAAACACCATATATTTT. It specifies CSSSTDRETGNTIYF.

CDR3 protein: CASSLGLAADGETQYF. In nucleotides, the CDR3 is TGTGCCAGCAGTTTAGGACTAGCGGCGGACGGAGAGACCCAGTACTTC. This chain uses TRBV28 with TRBJ2-5; 10 nucleotides match TRBD2. Germline V gene data show CDR1 as MDHEN and CDR2 as SYDVKM. There are 16 residues in the CDR3. V shed 2 bases and J 4 bases; nucleotides not matched to a gene: 7.

The chain has TRBV7-9 and TRBJ2-3, with D perhaps matching TRBD1 or TRBD2 (5 bases each). The germline V and J ends were trimmed by 3 bases and 1 base, with 14 bases remaining between them. The length of the CDR3 is 16 residues. Germline CDR1 is SEHNR and CDR2 is FQNEAQ (reference sequence). As DNA, the CDR3 is TGTGCCAGCAGCTTTTTCTGGGGGAAAGGCACAGATACGCAGTATTTT. Its protein is CASSFFWGKGTDTQYF.

This clonotype was counted a few times. This chain links TRBV2 with TRBJ1-1; no firm D call. The CDR3 runs to 13 residues. V gave up 6 bases and J gave up 5 bases, with 13 bases separating them. CDR1 is SNHLY and CDR2 is FYNNEI in the germline V gene. CDR3 region: CASSRAPRTEAFF. The CDR3 bases are TGTGCCAGCAGCCGGGCCCCGAGGACTGAAGCTTTCTTT.

A few counts support this clonotype. The CDR3 region is CAVLAGDTDTQYF. For the CDR3, the DNA is TGTGCCGTCTTAGCGGGAGACACAGATACGCAGTATTTT. The V and J genes are TRBV10-3 and TRBJ2-3, with 9 bases matching TRBD2. The CDR3 is 13 amino acids. Germline values: CDR1 ENHRY, CDR2 SYGVKD. The trim removed 11 bases at V and 2 bases at J, leaving 5 bases unmatched.

This clonotype was detected a few times. The V call is TRBV20-1, the J call TRBJ1-2; D might be TRBD1 (6 bases). Trimming removed 2 bases at V and 2 bases at J, with 9 bases between. CDR1 DFQATT and CDR2 SNEGSKA come from the germline V gene (reference sequence). The CDR3 covers 13 residues. CDR3 coding DNA: TGCAGTGCTAGATCCGGACAGAACTATGGCTACACCTTC. It is translated as CSARSGQNYGYTF.

CDR3 bases: TGCGCCAGCAGCGGAACCGGGACCGGGGAGACCCAGTACTTC. Translated: CASSGTGTGETQYF. The chain employs TRBV5-1 and TRBJ2-5; D is tentatively TRBD1 or TRBD2 (5 bases each). CDR1 and CDR2 (germline): SGHRS, YFSETQ. The CDR3 consists of 14 residues. The germline V and J ends were trimmed by 4 bases and 5 bases, with 15 bases remaining between them. Using reference TRBV5-1 and TRBJ2-5 for the parts outside the CDR3, the full variable domain is KAGVTQTPRYLIKTRGQQVTLSCSPISGHRSVSWYQQTPGQGLQFLFEYFSETQRNKGNFPGRFSGRQFSNSRSEMNVSTLELGDSALYLCASSGTGTGETQYFGPGTRLLVL.

This clonotype came up a few times. V is TRBV9 and J is TRBJ1-1; 7 positions match TRBD1. Germline values: CDR1 SGDLS, CDR2 YYNGEE. The V gene end was trimmed by 2 bases and the J gene end by 10 bases; junction bases not matched to a gene: 5. This CDR3 is 12 amino acids long. This chain's CDR3 is CASSVGTDRAFF. Written as DNA, the CDR3 is TGTGCCAGCAGCGTCGGGACAGATCGAGCTTTCTTT.

In its sample, this clonotype was seen many times. The chain employs TRBV12-3 or TRBV12-4 and TRBJ1-5; TRBD1 agrees at 11 bases. After removal of 3 bases from V and 5 bases from J, the junction contained 15 bases not matched to a gene. The length of the CDR3 is 19 residues. The CDR3 DNA follows: TGTGCCAGCAGTTTCGGGACAGGGGGGAAAATGGGTCTAGATCAGCCCCAGCATTTT. Translation gives CASSFGTGGKMGLDQPQHF.

The gene calls are TRBV29-1 and TRBJ2-3; D possibly corresponds to TRBD1 (5 bases). The CDR3 extends over 13 amino acids. Looked up from germline, CDR1 is SQVTM and CDR2 is ANQGSEA. The germline V and J ends were trimmed by 5 bases and 4 bases, with 13 bases remaining between them. The CDR3 DNA follows: TGCAGCGTTCGGCAGGGTGGGGCAGATACGCAGTATTTT. As protein: CSVRQGGADTQYF.

Only a few counts were recorded for this clonotype. The chain couples TRBV7-9 to TRBJ1-1; D may be TRBD1 (6 bases). Germline CDR1 is SEHNR and CDR2 is FQNEAQ (reference sequence). The CDR3 sequence is 10 residues long. Trimming removed 7 bases at V and 13 bases at J, with 13 bases between. DNA of the CDR3: TGTGCCAGCATCGGGACAAGGGGTTTCTTT. Translating it yields CASIGTRGFF.

This clonotype was detected a few times. The chain employs TRBV5-1 and TRBJ2-7; 10 bases map to TRBD1. The germline CDR1 and CDR2 sequences are SGHRS and YFSETQ. The trim removed 4 bases at V and 4 bases at J, leaving 8 bases unmatched. The CDR3 length is 15 residues. Here the CDR3 DNA reads TGCGCCAGCAGCGGTAGGACAGGGGGGGAATACGAGCAGTACTTC. It is translated as CASSGRTGGEYEQYF.

The chain carries TRBV20-1 and TRBJ1-6, with TRBD1 matching 9 bases. The J segment lost 14 bases and the V segment lost 5 bases, leaving 7 bases of the junction unmatched. From germline, CDR1 is DFQATT and CDR2 SNEGSKA (reference sequence). This CDR3 has 12 residues. The CDR3 spells CSAHTGGDALHF. Here the CDR3 DNA reads TGCAGTGCTCACACAGGGGGCGATGCCCTCCACTTT.

The sample holds a few counts of this clonotype. J is TRBJ2-5 and V is TRBV18, with D hard to call. This CDR3 is built from 15 residues. Per germline, CDR1 KGHSH and CDR2 LQKENI. The V end lost 0 bases, the J end lost 2 bases, and 10 bases lay between the germline ends. The CDR3 coding sequence is TGTGCCAGCTCACCACCTTTGACGAAACAAGAGACCCAGTACTTC. Protein product: CASSPPLTKQETQYF.

The sample holds a few counts of this clonotype. The rearrangement links TRBV12-3 or TRBV12-4 to TRBJ1-3; unclear D gene. The V and J ends lost 7 bases and 6 bases respectively, with 13 bases between them. The CDR3 runs to 13 residues. CDR3 sequence: CASIKGDSNTIYF. The CDR3 nucleotides read TGTGCCAGCATTAAGGGCGATTCAAACACCATATATTTT.

This CDR3 is CASSYEGKNSPLHF. The CDR3 nucleotides are TGTGCCAGCAGTTACGAGGGGAAGAATTCACCCCTCCACTTT. V and J are TRBV6-5 and TRBJ1-6; a weak D match, TRBD1 (5 bases). V was cut by 2 bases and J by 7 bases, with 9 bases left in between. CDR3 length: 14 residues. Germline V gene lookup returns CDR1 MNHEY and CDR2 SVGAGI.

This clonotype has ten or more counts. This chain joins TRBV12-3 or TRBV12-4 and TRBJ1-4; D unclear. The V end was cut by 6 bases, the J end by 4 bases, with 6 bases between. The CDR3 has 12 amino acids. This CDR3 is CASSFDNEKLFF. The CDR3 DNA sequence: TGTGCCAGCAGCTTCGATAATGAAAAACTGTTTTTT.

This clonotype came up a few times. The chain is built from TRBV20-1 and TRBJ1-1; no clear D gene. The germline CDR1 and CDR2 sequences are DFQATT and SNEGSKA (reference sequence). The V and J ends lost 0 bases and 3 bases respectively, with 14 bases between them. The CDR3 runs to 15 residues. The CDR3 nucleotides are TGCAGTGCTAGAGATATAGCCCTCGCACACACTGAAGCTTTCTTT. It is translated as CSARDIALAHTEAFF.

Ten or more counts support this clonotype. CDR3 nucleotides: TGCAGTGCTAGAACCCCACCATCCGGACCGATGCGAAAACTGTTTTTT. Protein product: CSARTPPSGPMRKLFF. The chain is built from TRBV20-1 and TRBJ1-4, with D unclear. The germline gives CDR1 DFQATT, CDR2 SNEGSKA (reference sequence). The CDR3 runs to 16 residues. With 2 bases removed from V and 10 bases from J, the gap between germline ends came to 23 bases.